The rows below give T cell receptor beta chains drawn from one sample of a study of neurological immune-mediated disorders. Via MiXCR, TCRdb re-called the 5' RACE reads, giving one row per CDR3 protein. This table holds 90,000 to 150,000 distinct CDR3 sequences, approximately 3.2% found once. Sequencing used PBMCs. The receptors were gathered from a woman aged 25 to 39 with multiple sclerosis. The CDR3 runs from the conserved cysteine through the conserved F or W. D genes are given only for firm matches. Rows may omit the clone size; those that give it use once, few, many or a size class.

clone_size,d_call,j_call,v_call,cdr3_nt,cdr3_aa
many,-,TRBJ2-7,TRBV10-3,TGTGCCATCAGTGAGAATGAGTCGAACAGTCCCTACGAGCAGTACTTC,CAISENESNSPYEQYF
many,-,TRBJ1-5,TRBV20-1,TGCAGTGCTAGAGTGGGATCGGGCAATCAGCCCCAGCATTTT,CSARVGSGNQPQHF
many,-,TRBJ1-2,TRBV12-3/TRBV12-4,TGTGCCAGCAGTTTAGCAGGGGGGCTAGGCTACACCTTC,CASSLAGGLGYTF
few,TRBD1,TRBJ2-7,TRBV20-1,TGCAGTCCCAAGGGACCGGGACAGGGGAGATACGAGCAGTACTTC,CSPKGPGQGRYEQYF
many,-,TRBJ1-1,TRBV5-5,TGTGCCAGCAGCTTGAGTTGGGTGAACACTGAAGCTTTCTTT,CASSLSWVNTEAFF
many,-,TRBJ1-1,TRBV14,TGTGCCAGCAGCTTCTGGACTGGGATGAACACTGAAGCTTTCTTT,CASSFWTGMNTEAFF
many,TRBD1,TRBJ2-1,TRBV14,TGTGCCAGCAGCCTACAGGGGGCGTCCCGTTTAAACAATGAGCAGTTCTTC,CASSLQGASRLNNEQFF
many,TRBD2,TRBJ2-5,TRBV7-2,TGTGCCAGCAGCACTAGCGGGGGCCAAGAGACCCAGTACTTC,CASSTSGGQETQYF
many,-,TRBJ1-3,TRBV7-2,TGTGCCAGCAGCAAACAAGGTGGAGGTGGAAACACCATATATTTT,CASSKQGGGGNTIYF
many,-,TRBJ1-2,TRBV5-1,TGCGCCAGCAGCTTGTACGGAGCTAACTATGGCTACACCTTC,CASSLYGANYGYTF
many,TRBD1,TRBJ1-1,TRBV10-2,TGCGCCAGCAGTCACGGGACAGGGACTGAAGCTTTCTTT,CASSHGTGTEAFF
-,-,TRBJ2-3,TRBV5-6,TGTGCCAGCAGAGGAATGCCGGGCACAGATACGCAGTATTTT,CASRGMPGTDTQYF
many,-,TRBJ2-1,TRBV5-1,TGCGCCAGCAGCCCAAATGGAGGAACCAATGAGCAGTTCTTC,CASSPNGGTNEQFF
many,TRBD1,TRBJ1-5,TRBV6-2/TRBV6-3,TGTGCCACCTCATGGCAGGGGGCAGGCCAGCCCCAGCATTTT,CATSWQGAGQPQHF
many,TRBD1,TRBJ1-1,TRBV20-1,TGCAGTGCGGGACAGGGGGACACTGAAGCTTTCTTT,CSAGQGDTEAFF
many,-,TRBJ2-5,TRBV19,TGTGCCAGTAGTGAGACTCGGGGGTACCAAGAGACCCAGTACTTC,CASSETRGYQETQYF
many,TRBD2,TRBJ2-3,TRBV3-1,TGTGCCAGCAGCCAATCGACTAGCGGGAGCCCAGATACGCAGTATTTT,CASSQSTSGSPDTQYF
many,TRBD1,TRBJ2-7,TRBV5-6,TGTGCCAGCAGCTGGGGGACAGGCTACGAGCAGTACTTC,CASSWGTGYEQYF
-,-,TRBJ1-1,TRBV20-1,TGCAGTGCTACCACCCCAGGAGTCGAAGCTTTCTTT,CSATTPGVEAFF
many,-,TRBJ2-3,TRBV9,TGTGCCAGCAGCGTAGAGCAGGGGATTACAGATACGCAGTATTTT,CASSVEQGITDTQYF
many,-,TRBJ2-6,TRBV5-1,TGCGCCAGCAGCTCCAGACACACTGGGGCCAACGTCCTGACTTTC,CASSSRHTGANVLTF
many,-,TRBJ2-1,TRBV29-1,TGCAGCGCTGAAAGGGGCAGCGATGAGCAGTTCTTC,CSAERGSDEQFF
many,-,TRBJ2-2,TRBV15,TGTGCCACCAGCAGAGAATTGGAGCGTACCGGGGAGCTGTTTTTT,CATSRELERTGELFF
many,-,TRBJ2-1,TRBV12-3/TRBV12-4,TGTGCCAGCAGTTTGGGGGGACCCAATGAGCAGTTCTTC,CASSLGGPNEQFF
many,-,TRBJ1-2,TRBV12-3/TRBV12-4,TGTGCCAGCAATGAACTCGGGGGCTATGGCTACACCTTC,CASNELGGYGYTF
many,-,TRBJ1-1,TRBV20-1,TGCAGTGCTTGGGGGCTCGGACTGACGACCGAAGGGAACACTGAAGCTTTCTTT,CSAWGLGLTTEGNTEAFF
many,TRBD1,TRBJ1-1,TRBV20-1,TGCAGTGCTACCCGAGGGGGCAGGGACACTGAAGCTTTCTTT,CSATRGGRDTEAFF
many,-,TRBJ2-7,TRBV20-1,TGCAGTGCTAGAGATTTGGGGCCCGCCTACGAGCAGTACTTC,CSARDLGPAYEQYF
many,-,TRBJ2-1,TRBV10-3,TGTGCCATCAACGTGGGTGGGCCCTACAATGAGCAGTTCTTC,CAINVGGPYNEQFF
many,-,TRBJ2-2,TRBV11-2,TGTGCCAGCAGCCTTATGGCTCAGGCGAACACCGGGGAGCTGTTTTTT,CASSLMAQANTGELFF
-,-,TRBJ2-5,TRBV7-8,TGTGCCAGCAATAAGGGTACGGAGACCCAGTACTTC,CASNKGTETQYF
few,-,TRBJ2-3,TRBV15,TGTGCCACGCGGGCTCGGGTGGCAGATACGCAGTATTTT,CATRARVADTQYF
many,-,TRBJ2-5,TRBV20-1,TGCAGTGCTAGAGATCCACTAGCTGTCGGAGAGACCCAGTACTTC,CSARDPLAVGETQYF
many,-,TRBJ1-2,TRBV5-1,TGCGCCAGCAGCTTGAATTCGCGCGTTTCTGGCTACACCTTC,CASSLNSRVSGYTF
many,-,TRBJ1-1,TRBV20-1,TGCAGTGCTCCTCCCCGGGACACTGAAGCTTTCTTT,CSAPPRDTEAFF
few,TRBD2,TRBJ2-7,TRBV7-2,TGTGCCAGCAGCCACGGACTAGCGGCCGTCTACGAGCAGTACTTC,CASSHGLAAVYEQYF
many,-,TRBJ2-3,TRBV7-2,TGTGCCAGCAGCTTAGCAGGGGCAGATACGCAGTATTTT,CASSLAGADTQYF
many,-,TRBJ2-7,TRBV7-8,TGTGCCAGCAGCTACGGGATCCTCTACGAGCAGTACTTC,CASSYGILYEQYF